This T cell receptor (beta chain) is from a study of identical twins. Addition of a universal primer site occurred through template switching, and cDNA carried unique molecular identifiers. In TCRdb, the 5' RACE reads were re-called with MiXCR into one record per CDR3 protein. The profile shows some 560,000 distinct CDR3 sequences, approximately 10% of them singletons. Germline-derived CDR1 and CDR2 are SGHDT and YYEEEE. V was trimmed by 0 bases and J by 4 bases, leaving 6 bases between them. The CDR3 extends over 13 amino acids. This clonotype occurred a few times. This same sample was also part of a study on yellow fever vaccine responses in identical twins. Turning to that study: The T cell response to vaccination in identical twins was reportedly partly convergent and partly personalized.

This sequence originates from a woman aged 18-35 years in good health. Sequenced material: PBMCs. V and J are TRBV5-6 and TRBJ2-3; the D gene is possibly TRBD2 (5 bases). In DNA, the CDR3 is TGTGCCAGCAGCTTGGTACTAGCAGATACGCAGTATTTT. This sequence encodes CASSLVLADTQYF.